One sample yielded the 27 T cell receptor beta chains listed below, sequenced in a study of blood T cells in healthy people across ages. For the second PCR, which ran for 7 to 11 cycles, a sample-barcoded 5' primer and a J-beta primer mix were used. Each CDR3 protein is one row after TCRdb ran MiXCR on the 5' RACE reads. This table has 1.5 million or so distinct CDR3 sequences, 35% to 45% appearing once. The sample was blood. The receptor set was obtained from a woman younger than 30 in good health.

The chain employs TRBV7-9 and TRBJ2-5; tentatively, D is TRBD2 (5 bases). Gene TRBJ2-1 matches the end of the DNA better, so the J call may be wrong. Germline CDR1 SEHNR, CDR2 FQNEAQ (reference sequence). CDR3 length: 17 amino acids. CDR3 sequence reads: CASSLHDGGEIQETQFF. CDR3 bases: TGTGCCAGCAGCTTACATGACGGTGGGGAGATACAAGAGACCCAGTTCTTC.

This clonotype was seen once. V gene TRBV28 combines with J gene TRBJ2-1; 8 nucleotides align to TRBD2. The junction had 5 bases not matched to a gene; V was cut back by 9 bases and J by 1 base. In germline, CDR1 is MDHEN, CDR2 SYDVKM. The CDR3 extends over 14 amino acids. In DNA, the CDR3 is TGTGCCAGTAGCGGGACGTTGTCCTACAATGAGCAGTTCTTC. This gives the protein CASSGTLSYNEQFF.

The rearrangement uses TRBV6-6 and TRBJ2-5, with D perhaps TRBD2 (6 bases). The CDR3 length is 14 residues. V lost 6 bases and J lost 2, with 13 bases in between. CDR1 and CDR2 (germline): MNHNY, SVGAGI (reference sequence). CDR3: CASSSSSEQETQYF. Here the CDR3 DNA reads TGTGCCAGCAGCTCCTCTAGCGAACAAGAGACCCAGTACTTC.

This clonotype was recorded a few times. This CDR3 reads CASSQDLGHDYNEQFF. CDR3 DNA: TGTGCCAGCAGCCAAGATCTCGGCCACGACTACAATGAGCAGTTCTTC. The V gene is TRBV14, the J gene TRBJ2-1, with D unclear. The CDR3 is 16 residues long. V lost 0 bases to trimming and J lost 3 bases, with 12 bases between them. Looked up from germline, CDR1 is SGHDN and CDR2 is FVKESK.

This clonotype came up a few times. The rearrangement joins TRBV3-1 to TRBJ2-3, with 7 bases aligning to TRBD2. This CDR3 has 15 residues. The ends lost 4 bases at V and 0 bases at J; junction bases unmatched: 4. CDR1 and CDR2 from the germline V gene are LGHDT and YNNKEL (reference sequence). CDR3 amino acids: CASSPGGRSTDTQYF. The CDR3 nucleotides read TGTGCCAGCAGCCCGGGAGGTCGAAGCACAGATACGCAGTATTTT.

In this sample, this clonotype turned up once. The rearrangement links TRBV9 to TRBJ1-1, with D perhaps matching TRBD1 (5 bases). The CDR3 spans 15 residues. Germline CDR1 is SGDLS and CDR2 is YYNGEE. Trimming pared 3 bases from V and 3 bases from J, leaving 15 bases between. DNA for the CDR3: TGTGCCAGCAGCGCGGACTCAGGGTGGTACACTGAAGCTTTCTTT. This encodes CASSADSGWYTEAFF.

This clonotype was picked up a small number of times. DNA for the CDR3: TGTGCCAGCAGCTTGGCCCCCAAACACGGACACTATGGCTACACCTTC. It translates to CASSLAPKHGHYGYTF. The chain joins TRBV12-3 or TRBV12-4 to TRBJ1-2, with D hard to call. The V and J ends lost 6 bases and 3 bases respectively, with 20 bases between them. The CDR3 loop spans 16 amino acids.

CDR3 amino acids: CSARDVSGRRYTDTQYF. Here the CDR3 DNA reads TGCAGTGCTAGAGACGTAAGCGGGAGGCGCTACACAGATACGCAGTATTTT. The J gene is TRBJ2-3, the V gene TRBV20-1; 9 nucleotides match TRBD2. Per germline, CDR1 DFQATT and CDR2 SNEGSKA (reference sequence). This CDR3 comprises 17 residues. V trimming: 0 bases; J trimming: 2 bases; junction bases outside the gene matches: 9.

The chain employs TRBV27 and TRBJ2-1, with TRBD1 identical over 8 bases. This CDR3 is built from 13 residues. Germline assignment: CDR1 MNHEY and CDR2 SMNVEV (reference sequence). V trimming: 5 bases; J trimming: 10 bases; junction bases outside the gene matches: 7. CDR3 bases: TGTGCCAGCAGTGCCCGGACAGGGTGGGAGCAGTTCTTC. The encoded protein is CASSARTGWEQFF.

A remark on this clonotype: The junction does not match germline at one end; this may be a read error. The V call is TRBV5-1, the J call TRBJ2-1, with a weak D call TRBD1 (6 bases). CDR3 length: 12 amino acids. Germline V gene sequence: CDR1 SGHRS, CDR2 YFSETQ. The CDR3 sequence: CAGSWDINEQFF. The CDR3 DNA reads TGCGCCGGCAGCTGGGACATCAATGAGCAGTTCTTC.

CDR3 protein: CASSWAAIEKLFF. The DNA of the CDR3 is TGTGCCAGCAGTTGGGCAGCCATTGAAAAACTGTTTTTT. This sequence joins TRBV6-6 and TRBJ1-4; D not certain. The CDR3 covers 13 residues. The V gene's germline CDR1 is MNHNY and CDR2 SVGAGI (reference sequence). Between the trimmed V and J ends, which lost 4 bases and 7 bases, there was a span of 10 bases.

This clonotype was counted a single time. Given a much more abundant clone one base away, this may be a read error. V usage is TRBV7-2 and J usage is TRBJ1-6; D is ambiguous. Looked up from germline, CDR1 is SGHTA and CDR2 is FQGNSA. The CDR3 consists of 15 residues. The CDR3: CASSLVGSYNSPPHF. CDR3 coding DNA: TGTGCCAGCAGCTTAGTAGGGTCCTATAATTCACCCCCCCACTTT.

This clonotype was seen only a few times. V usage is TRBV10-3 and J usage is TRBJ1-2; D is possibly TRBD1 (6 bases). The CDR3 is 12 amino acids. V was shortened by 8 bases and J by 7 bases, with 14 bases between the two germline ends. Germline CDR1 reads ENHRY; CDR2 reads SYGVKD. The CDR3 DNA reads as TGTGCCATCGGCTCAGGGGCGCCTGGCTACACCTTC. Protein: CAIGSGAPGYTF.

The gene calls are TRBV6-4 and TRBJ2-1; D gene unclear. The CDR3 contains 15 residues. Trimming stripped 4 bases from V and 3 bases from J, with 13 bases between. Germline V gives CDR1 MRHNA, CDR2 SNTAGT. The CDR3 DNA reads as TGTGCCAGCAGTGGAAACCCGGACGGCTACAATGAGCAGTTCTTC. It yields the protein CASSGNPDGYNEQFF.

The gene calls are TRBV10-2 and TRBJ2-7; TRBD2 matches 7 bases. V lost 0 bases, J lost 2 bases, and 4 bases stayed unmatched. Per germline, CDR1 WSHSY and CDR2 SAAADI. The CDR3 spans 15 residues. The DNA for the CDR3 is TGCGCCAGCAGTGAGTCGGGGGGAGGGACCTACGAGCAGTACTTC. The encoded protein is CASSESGGGTYEQYF.

Many counts were recorded for this clonotype. The genes are TRBV9 and TRBJ2-3; D is undetermined. V lost 0 bases and J 2 bases, leaving 19 bases between the germline ends. The germline V gene encodes CDR1 SGDLS and CDR2 YYNGEE. The CDR3 is made up of 18 amino acids. The CDR3 region is CASSVGSLVPSPTDTQYF. CDR3 DNA sequence: TGTGCCAGCAGCGTAGGGTCTTTGGTCCCCAGCCCCACAGATACGCAGTATTTT.

This clonotype was recorded once. The chain has TRBV5-1 and TRBJ2-1, with a tentative D call TRBD2 (6 bases). This CDR3 has 16 amino acids. V lost 0 bases, J lost 3 bases, and 13 bases lay in between. CDR1 is SGHRS and CDR2 is YFSETQ in the germline V gene. This chain's CDR3 is CASSLDPGVDYNEQFF. The CDR3 nucleotides read TGCGCCAGCAGCTTGGATCCGGGGGTAGACTACAATGAGCAGTTCTTC.

This clonotype appeared a few times. The V gene is TRBV7-9, the J gene TRBJ1-2; D is perhaps TRBD1 (6 bases). The CDR3 spans 15 residues. Germline CDR1 and CDR2: SEHNR and FQNEAQ (reference sequence). V lost 1 base and J 5 bases, leaving 14 bases between the germline ends. CDR3 bases: TGTGCCAGCAGCTTAGAGGTCAGGGGAGAGTATGGCTACACCTTC. As protein: CASSLEVRGEYGYTF. The entire variable domain, with the rest obtained from reference TRBV7-9 and TRBJ1-2, is as follows: DTGVSQNPRHKITKRGQNVTFRCDPISEHNRLYWYRQTLGQGPEFLTYFQNEAQLEKSRLLSDRFSAERPKGSFSTLEIQRTEQGDSAMYLCASSLEVRGEYGYTFGSGTRLTVV.

This clonotype was picked up a small number of times. The chain employs TRBV7-9 and TRBJ2-6; D remains ambiguous. Germline CDR1 reads SEHNR; CDR2 reads FQNEAQ (reference sequence). CDR3 size: 13 residues. CDR3 in DNA: TGTGCTGACCGGTTCTCTGGGGCCAACGTCCTGACTTTC. Translated: CADRFSGANVLTF.

This chain links TRBV20-1 with TRBJ2-1, with TRBD1 matching 9 bases. With V trimmed by 6 bases and J by 3 bases, 6 bases remained unmatched. Looked up from germline, CDR1 is DFQATT and CDR2 is SNEGSKA (reference sequence). CDR3 length equals 14 residues. CDR3 sequence reads: CSAGRQGDYNEQFF. The CDR3 nucleotides are TGCAGTGCCGGGAGACAGGGGGACTACAATGAGCAGTTCTTC.

The J gene is TRBJ1-5, the V gene TRBV6-6, with 8 nucleotides matching TRBD1. CDR1 and CDR2 (germline): MNHNY, SVGAGI (reference sequence). This CDR3 has 17 amino acids. V dropped 2 bases and J dropped 4; count of bases not matched to a gene: 10. The CDR3 bases are TGTGCCAGCAGTTACCTGGGCAGGGGGCATCCAAATCAGCCCCAGCATTTT. Encoded protein: CASSYLGRGHPNQPQHF.

The table lists this clonotype with a few counts. The chain carries TRBV9 and TRBJ2-5, with 11 bases that match TRBD2. This CDR3 spans 18 amino acids. Germline V CDR1 and CDR2: SGDLS, YYNGEE. J was trimmed by 5 bases and V by 4 bases; bases with no gene match: 16. The CDR3 sequence: CASSYGLAGPAGAETQYF. The CDR3 DNA sequence: TGTGCCAGCAGCTACGGACTAGCGGGCCCCGCGGGCGCGGAGACCCAGTACTTC.

This clonotype was detected only a few times. The chain links TRBV7-2 to TRBJ1-1; 9 bases line up with TRBD1. J lost 0 bases, V lost 1 base, and 6 bases had no gene match. Germline CDR1 is SGHTA and CDR2 is FQGNSA. The CDR3 extends over 17 amino acids. CDR3 residues: CASSLDGTGIMNTEAFF. The DNA for the CDR3 is TGTGCCAGCAGCTTAGACGGGACAGGGATCATGAACACTGAAGCTTTCTTT.

This chain links TRBV11-2 with TRBJ1-2; D is unclear. The CDR3 has 14 residues. The V gene lost 4 bases and the J gene lost 0 bases, with 9 bases spanning the gap. Germline V CDR1 and CDR2: SGHAT, FQNNGV. The CDR3 sequence: CASSSWTANYGYTF. In DNA, the CDR3 is TGTGCCAGCAGCTCCTGGACGGCTAACTATGGCTACACCTTC.

The chain is built from TRBV27 and TRBJ2-1; the match to TRBD1 covers 8 bases. The V segment lost 2 bases and the J segment 1 base; nucleotides outside the gene matches: 7. The CDR3 sequence is 17 residues long. Germline-derived CDR1 and CDR2 are MNHEY and SMNVEV (reference sequence). The CDR3 DNA follows: TGTGCCAGCAGTTTAGCCACAGGGGGTAGGTCCTACAATGAGCAGTTCTTC. Translation gives CASSLATGGRSYNEQFF.

This clonotype was seen a single time. This chain joins TRBV10-3 and TRBJ2-7; 9 bases agree with TRBD1. J was trimmed by 5 bases and V by 4 bases; bases with no gene match: 9. The CDR3 consists of 15 residues. Germline CDR1 reads ENHRY; CDR2 reads SYGVKD. CDR3 DNA: TGTGCCATCAGTGGGGCCGGGACAGGGATCCACGAGCAGTACTTC. This codes for CAISGAGTGIHEQYF.

In its sample, this clonotype was seen a few times. The V and J genes are TRBV12-3 or TRBV12-4 and TRBJ1-1; possible D gene TRBD1, 6 bases. The length of the CDR3 is 13 residues. The V and J ends lost 6 bases and 4 bases respectively, with 12 bases between them. CDR3 sequence reads: CASSTGTITEAFF. CDR3 DNA sequence: TGTGCCAGCAGCACCGGGACAATCACTGAAGCTTTCTTT.